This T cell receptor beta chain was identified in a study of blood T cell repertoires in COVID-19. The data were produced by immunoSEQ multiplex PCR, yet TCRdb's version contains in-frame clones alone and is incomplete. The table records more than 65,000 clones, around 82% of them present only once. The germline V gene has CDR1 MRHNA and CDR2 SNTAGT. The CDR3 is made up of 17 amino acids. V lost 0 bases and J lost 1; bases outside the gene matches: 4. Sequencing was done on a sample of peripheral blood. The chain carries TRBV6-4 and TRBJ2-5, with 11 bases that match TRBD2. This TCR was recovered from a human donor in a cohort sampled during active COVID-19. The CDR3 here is CASSDSSGTSGQETQYF. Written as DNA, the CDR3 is TGTGCCAGCAGTGACTCATCAGGGACTAGCGGCCAAGAGACCCAGTACTTC.